This T cell receptor (beta chain) was captured in a study of PD-L1 blockade in urothelial cancer. Study background: Blood samples had a median of 141,255 T cells.

The repertoire was sequenced with immunoSEQ multiplex PCR; TCRdb's copy has only in-frame clones and lacks some. The sample lists around 35,000 clones, nearly 85% occurring once. The V segment lost 2 bases and the J segment 4 bases; nucleotides outside the gene matches: 11. CDR1 SGHNT and CDR2 YYREEE come from the germline V gene (reference sequence). This CDR3 spans 16 amino acids. The time point is: pretreatment peripheral blood. Patients in the study were battling locally advanced or metastatic urothelial carcinoma. Specimen: PBMCs, collected around atezolizumab (anti-PD-L1) treatment. This rearrangement joins TRBV5-4 to TRBJ2-5; TRBD2 aligns across 7 bases. The clonotype was recovered from a man aged 60 to 75 with urothelial cancer. In DNA form, the CDR3 reads TGTGCCAGCAGCTTTGACGGGGGGAGGGCAGGAGAGACCCAGTACTTC. The encoded protein is CASSFDGGRAGETQYF. Variable domain in full (rest from reference TRBV5-4 and TRBJ2-5): ETGVTQSPTHLIKTRGQQVTLRCSSQSGHNTVSWYQQALGQGPQFIFQYYREEENGRGNFPPRFSGLQFPNYSSELNVNALELDDSALYLCASSFDGGRAGETQYFGPGTRLLVL.